A selection of T cell receptor beta chains follows, all from one sample in a study of early T cells in non-severe SARS-CoV-2 infection. TCRdb ran MiXCR on the 5' RACE reads and lists one entry per CDR3 protein. The sample lists about 60,000 distinct CDR3 sequences; 5.6% were seen once. The sequenced sample was whole blood. Receptors originate from an adult who was a healthcare worker with PCR-confirmed SARS-CoV-2 infection or an uninfected control (not recorded which). Both conserved end residues are part of each CDR3. The order of the fields is CDR3 protein, V gene.

CASSSRNKAFTYEQYF,TRBV5-1
CASSQLGAGGYNEQFF,TRBV6-6
CASSPSGSAGELFF,TRBV7-7
CASSSDRVSYEQYF,TRBV7-2
CSVEVAGVVTEAFF,TRBV29-1
CSVESYRNTIYF,TRBV29-1
CASRRDNTLHF,TRBV6-5
CASSSEIEGWGEQYF,TRBV5-6
CAWSLGQGGRNEQYF,TRBV30
CSVGGGELNYGYTF,TRBV29-1
CASRTYRDTGELFF,TRBV6-2/TRBV6-3
CASSLQGLREQYF,TRBV2
CASSQNRVDPQYF,TRBV4-1
CASSFQGGTEAFF,TRBV6-6
CASSSKTSGGQETQYF,TRBV19
CASSLYSANTGELFF,TRBV5-5
CASSLAVGPGLAGANEQYF,TRBV7-9
CASSQSPTDAFF,TRBV3-1
CASSFNAANEKLFF,TRBV12-3/TRBV12-4
CASSIATLDEQFF,TRBV19
CASSYGGRVGTEAFF,TRBV6-6
CASSLGGDSPLHF,TRBV5-4
CASSSTELGTGELFF,TRBV7-9
CASSQGPPGGYEQYF,TRBV4-3
CASSQETFQETQYF,TRBV3-1
CASREGQAKWGGPTTQYF,TRBV6-5
CASSPVQGGYTF,TRBV7-9
CASSLGQDFSYEQYF,TRBV7-6
CSATRDRGTNSPLHF,TRBV20-1
CASTPRDSAGDYTF,TRBV6-5
CASSRDDGERYNEQFF,TRBV4-2
CASRSTSGSYEQYF,TRBV19
CASSSPEGPYNEQFF,TRBV13
CASSPLTRDTQYF,TRBV3-1
CAWSPDRDQPQHF,TRBV30
CASSQGYNAVYNEQFF,TRBV3-1
CASRLTGTGELFF,TRBV19
CASRVAGGPGTQYF,TRBV27
CASSPGTGFALKYF,TRBV3-1
CASSEVRWRDSTDTQYF,TRBV2